This T cell receptor beta chain was found in a study of T cells in Graves' hyperthyroidism and ophthalmopathy. What was amplified from RNA transcripts were TCR beta CDR3 regions. In the first-round RT-PCR of the TCR CDR3, the HTBI primer set was used. TCRdb re-derived calls from the multiplex PCR reads in MiXCR, one entry per CDR3 protein. Here the sample spans roughly 530,000 distinct CDR3 sequences, 17% being singletons. V lost 1 base and J lost 1; bases outside the gene matches: 4. Germline loops: CDR1 SEHNR, CDR2 FQNEAQ (reference sequence). CDR3 length equals 16 residues. There are many counts of this clonotype. Patients having uncontrolled infection, another autoimmune disease, pregnancy or lactation were not included. Clinical symptoms, serum thyroxine and TRAb, thyroid ultrasound and orbital computed tomography together formed the diagnostic basis.

The specimen sequenced was blood. The TCR sequence derives from a woman aged 18-30 years with Graves' ophthalmopathy. The chain joins TRBV7-9 to TRBJ2-3; TRBD2 aligns across 8 bases. The CDR3 nucleotides read TGTGCCAGCAGCTTAGGGGCTAGCGGGCGCACAGATACGCAGTATTTT. Protein: CASSLGASGRTDTQYF. The full variable domain, its missing parts supplied by reference TRBV7-9 and TRBJ2-3, is DTGVSQNPRHKITKRGQNVTFRCDPISEHNRLYWYRQTLGQGPEFLTYFQNEAQLEKSRLLSDRFSAERPKGSFSTLEIQRTEQGDSAMYLCASSLGASGRTDTQYFGPGTRLTVL.